Listed below are T cell receptor beta chains from one sample, sequenced in a study of T cells in Graves' hyperthyroidism and ophthalmopathy. MiXCR, run by TCRdb on the multiplex PCR reads, gives a single entry per CDR3 protein. In the table there are approximately 620,000 distinct CDR3 sequences, 15% to 20% of which are singletons. The sequenced sample was blood. Receptors originate from a woman between 35 and 50 years old with Graves' ophthalmopathy. CDR3s include the opening cysteine and the closing phenylalanine or tryptophan. The D gene is left open where the match is weak. Not all rows give a size; the values are once, few, many and, for expanded clones, a class.

cdr3_aa,cdr3_nt,v_call,clone_size,cdr3_length,d_call,j_call
CSVFPSTDTQYF,TGCAGCGTTTTCCCGAGCACAGATACGCAGTATTTT,TRBV29-1,.,12,.,TRBJ2-3
CSARPPQGAFHGYTF,TGCAGTGCTAGACCCCCCCAGGGGGCCTTTCATGGCTACACCTTC,TRBV20-1,.,15,TRBD1,TRBJ1-2
CASSVDFDGIAFF,TGTGCCAGCAGCGTAGATTTTGATGGGATAGCTTTCTTT,TRBV9,.,13,.,TRBJ1-1
CASSLVQGDSYEQYF,TGTGCCAGCAGTTTAGTGCAGGGAGACTCCTACGAGCAGTACTTC,TRBV12-3/TRBV12-4,.,15,.,TRBJ2-7
CASSISQDRNTEAFF,TGTGCCAGTAGTATATCCCAGGACAGGAACACTGAAGCTTTCTTT,TRBV19,few,15,.,TRBJ1-1
CASSLSELQNSPLHF,TGTGCCAGCAGCTTGTCGGAGCTCCAGAATTCACCCCTCCACTTT,TRBV7-2,.,15,.,TRBJ1-6
CASSYGARGQPQHF,TGTGCCAGCAGCTACGGGGCGAGGGGTCAGCCCCAGCATTTT,TRBV7-2,many,14,.,TRBJ1-5
CASSQDPSGNEQYF,TGCGCCAGCAGCCAAGATCCTAGCGGGAACGAGCAGTACTTC,TRBV4-1,.,14,TRBD2,TRBJ2-7
CASTWGDWDTEAFF,TGTGCCAGCACGTGGGGGGATTGGGACACTGAAGCTTTCTTT,TRBV7-9,many,14,.,TRBJ1-1
CASWRGGTGSNYGYTF,TGTGCCAGCTGGCGCGGGGGGACAGGATCTAACTATGGCTACACCTTC,TRBV12-3/TRBV12-4,few,16,TRBD1,TRBJ1-2
CASSVDRATNEKLFF,TGTGCCAGCAGCGTCGACAGGGCAACTAATGAAAAACTGTTTTTT,TRBV5-4,.,15,TRBD1,TRBJ1-4
CASSAASTGELFF,TGCGCCAGCAGTGCAGCGAGCACCGGGGAGCTGTTTTTT,TRBV5-1,many,13,.,TRBJ2-2
CASSMVPVAYNSPLHF,TGTGCCAGCAGCATGGTCCCCGTCGCGTATAATTCACCCCTCCACTTT,TRBV2,few,16,.,TRBJ1-6
CASSLEAGGNTEAFF,TGTGCCAGCAGCTTAGAGGCAGGGGGCAACACTGAAGCTTTCTTT,TRBV11-2,many,15,TRBD1,TRBJ1-1
CSAIMDLNTEAFF,TGCAGTGCTATTATGGATTTGAACACTGAAGCTTTCTTT,TRBV20-1,few,13,.,TRBJ1-1
CASSHYNTHTDTQYF,TGTGCCAGCAGCCACTACAATACACACACAGATACGCAGTATTTT,TRBV7-9,many,15,.,TRBJ2-3
CASSIRLVGNAEAFF,TGTGCCAGTAGTATAAGATTGGTGGGTAACGCTGAAGCTTTCTTT,TRBV19,.,15,.,TRBJ1-1
CSVEPGQGADTQYF,TGCAGCGTGGAACCGGGACAGGGGGCAGATACGCAGTATTTT,TRBV29-1,many,14,TRBD1,TRBJ2-3
CASSLFQGGVGELFF,TGTGCCAGCAGTTTATTTCAAGGCGGGGTCGGGGAGCTGTTTTTT,TRBV27,many,15,.,TRBJ2-2
CASSHQDRVVVPSGTTIYF,TGTGCCAGCAGCCACCAGGACAGGGTCGTCGTTCCCTCTGGAACCACCATATATTTT,TRBV3-1,.,19,TRBD1,TRBJ1-3
CSAVKGMGNTEAFF,TGCAGTGCTGTAAAGGGCATGGGGAACACTGAAGCTTTCTTT,TRBV20-1,.,14,.,TRBJ1-1
CASSINFGGAGVSTDTQYF,TGTGCCAGCAGTATAAATTTTGGGGGCGCCGGGGTTAGCACAGATACGCAGTATTTT,TRBV6-1,many,19,.,TRBJ2-3
CASSLGGANTEAFF,TGTGCCAGCAGTTTAGGAGGCGCAAACACTGAAGCTTTCTTT,TRBV12-3/TRBV12-4,many,14,.,TRBJ1-1
CASTKREETQYF,TGTGCCAGCACGAAGCGGGAAGAGACCCAGTACTTC,TRBV6-2/TRBV6-3,.,12,.,TRBJ2-5
CASKPGLAFGSYNEQFF,TGTGCCAGCAAACCGGGACTAGCGTTTGGCTCCTACAATGAGCAGTTCTTC,TRBV6-1,many,17,TRBD2,TRBJ2-1
CASSFTRDTEAFF,TGTGCCAGCAGCTTTACGAGGGACACTGAAGCTTTCTTT,TRBV11-3,many,13,.,TRBJ1-1
CASRPLTGQPQHF,TGTGCCAGCAGGCCGCTAACAGGACAGCCCCAGCATTTT,TRBV6-1,many,13,.,TRBJ1-5
CASRPGGGTDTQYF,TGCGCCAGCCGTCCCGGGGGAGGCACAGATACGCAGTATTTT,TRBV5-1,.,14,.,TRBJ2-3
CASRSATNSYNEQFF,TGTGCCAGCAGATCAGCGACCAACTCCTACAATGAGCAGTTCTTC,TRBV28,many,15,.,TRBJ2-1
CASSEALGGVRETQYF,TGTGCCAGCAGTGAAGCGCTTGGGGGAGTGAGGGAGACCCAGTACTTC,TRBV2,.,16,.,TRBJ2-5
CSARRQGFNEQFF,TGCAGTGCTAGGCGACAGGGGTTCAATGAGCAGTTCTTC,TRBV20-1,many,13,TRBD1,TRBJ2-1
CSVVRGLVAGTDTQYF,TGCAGCGTTGTCAGGGGGCTGGTAGCTGGCACAGATACGCAGTATTTT,TRBV29-1,.,16,TRBD1,TRBJ2-3
CSVGDRSNYGYTF,TGCAGCGTCGGGGACAGGTCGAACTATGGCTACACCTTC,TRBV29-1,many,13,TRBD1,TRBJ1-2
CSAEDSQETQYF,TGCAGTGCTGAGGACAGCCAAGAGACCCAGTACTTC,TRBV20-1,few,12,.,TRBJ2-5
CSASQGLGQPQHF,TGCAGTGCTTCTCAGGGTCTGGGTCAGCCCCAGCATTTT,TRBV20-1,few,13,.,TRBJ1-5
CSARDWLAYNEQFF,TGCAGTGCTAGAGATTGGCTAGCCTACAATGAGCAGTTCTTC,TRBV20-1,many,14,.,TRBJ2-1
CASSQHQSPGTGKETQYF,TGTGCCAGCAGCCAACACCAGTCCCCGGGGACAGGGAAAGAGACCCAGTACTTC,TRBV3-1,many,18,TRBD1,TRBJ2-5
CSAMDSNQPQHF,TGCAGTGCTATGGATAGCAATCAGCCCCAGCATTTT,TRBV20-1,many,12,.,TRBJ1-5
CASSFSRGQAGELFF,TGTGCCAGCAGCTTCTCAAGGGGGCAGGCCGGGGAGCTGTTTTTT,TRBV7-9,few,15,TRBD1,TRBJ2-2
CASSFPGAGGGYTF,TGTGCCAGCAGCTTTCCCGGGGCTGGGGGCGGCTACACCTTC,TRBV11-3,.,14,.,TRBJ1-2
CASSLGTELDGYTF,TGTGCCAGCTCACTCGGGACAGAGCTCGATGGCTACACCTTC,TRBV18,many,14,TRBD1,TRBJ1-2
CSARPQGLYEKLFF,TGCAGTGCTCGTCCCCAGGGTCTTTATGAAAAACTGTTTTTT,TRBV20-1,few,14,.,TRBJ1-4
CASSLGTTSRVNNSPLHF,TGCGCCAGCAGCTTGGGTACGACAAGCCGGGTGAATAATTCACCCCTCCACTTT,TRBV5-1,many,18,.,TRBJ1-6
CASSGGDSSYNEQFF,TGTGCCAGCAGCGGAGGCGATAGCTCCTACAATGAGCAGTTCTTC,TRBV9,few,15,.,TRBJ2-1
CAISEMGEGTEAFF,TGTGCCATCAGTGAAATGGGAGAGGGCACTGAAGCTTTCTTT,TRBV10-3,many,14,.,TRBJ1-1
CAISGGQGTEAFF,TGTGCCATCAGTGGCGGACAGGGGACTGAAGCTTTCTTT,TRBV10-3,once,13,TRBD1,TRBJ1-1
CASSGGHSYGYTF,TGTGCCAGCAGCGGGGGGCACTCCTATGGCTACACCTTC,TRBV5-4,few,13,.,TRBJ1-2
CASSLLGIGLAGGSRSYEQYF,TGTGCCAGCAGTTTATTGGGTATCGGACTAGCGGGAGGTTCCCGGTCCTACGAGCAGTACTTC,TRBV28,many,21,TRBD2,TRBJ2-7
CSASAETRSQPQHF,TGCAGTGCTAGTGCAGAGACCCGCTCTCAGCCCCAGCATTTT,TRBV20-1,few,14,.,TRBJ1-5
CASSLPGRGLQETQYF,TGTGCCAGCTCTCTTCCCGGGCGGGGCCTCCAAGAGACCCAGTACTTC,TRBV12-3/TRBV12-4,.,16,.,TRBJ2-5
CASRGTVLATQYF,TGTGCCAGCAGGGGGACAGTCCTGGCGACCCAGTACTTC,TRBV6-1,.,13,TRBD1,TRBJ2-5
CSAKTDRVHNEQFF,TGCAGTGCCAAGACCGACAGGGTACACAATGAGCAGTTCTTC,TRBV20-1,many,14,TRBD1,TRBJ2-1
CSARLIRDPTNEQFF,TGCAGTGCTAGACTAATCCGGGACCCAACTAATGAGCAGTTCTTC,TRBV20-1,few,15,.,TRBJ2-1
CASSTDRVYNEQFF,TGTGCCAGCAGTACCGACAGGGTTTACAATGAGCAGTTCTTC,TRBV2,many,14,TRBD1,TRBJ2-1
CASSYGNGADLGYTF,TGTGCCAGCAGTTACGGGAACGGGGCGGACCTTGGCTACACCTTC,TRBV6-5,many,15,.,TRBJ1-2
CSAGFLAGNTGELFF,TGCAGCGCCGGATTCCTAGCGGGGAACACCGGGGAGCTGTTTTTT,TRBV29-1,once,15,TRBD2,TRBJ2-2
CSAITGTGYGYTF,TGCAGTGCTATAACAGGGACTGGCTATGGCTACACCTTC,TRBV20-1,many,13,.,TRBJ1-2